This entry describes one T cell receptor beta chain. As yet, its antigen is unknown. Researchers used two-round multiplex PCR to amplify TCR beta CDR3 starting from genomic DNA. During first-round PCR, primers specific to each TRBV and TRBJ gene were used. TCRdb reanalysed the multiplex PCR reads using MiXCR and keeps one entry per CDR3 protein. This sample has approximately 11,000 distinct CDR3 sequences, with roughly 32% found just once. This entry comes from a study of prognosis after radiotherapy for stage I lung cancer. Study overall: Patients received stereotactic body radiotherapy alone, with no concurrent therapy. Distant metastasis occurred in a few patients at a median of about seven months after radiotherapy, while roughly 16 showed no significant progression. Study outcomes and limitations: Shannon entropy (measured after stereotactic body radiation therapy) was lower in patients who went on to develop distant metastases. Counted unique TCR clones declined after stereotactic body radiation therapy (median around 10,000 versus 6,900).

Trimming removed 5 bases at V and 5 bases at J, with 18 bases between. This CDR3 region has 15 residues. Germline-derived CDR1 and CDR2 are SGHVS and FQNEAQ. The receptor comes from a donor over 45 with non-small cell lung cancer. The specimen comprised PBMCs, sampled before or after stereotactic body radiation therapy (not recorded which). The chain couples TRBV7-8 to TRBJ1-1, with D hard to call. CDR3 coding DNA: TGTGCCAGCAGCCCCCGAGAAGACGTTTGGACTGAAGCTTTCTTT. Its translation: CASSPREDVWTEAFF.